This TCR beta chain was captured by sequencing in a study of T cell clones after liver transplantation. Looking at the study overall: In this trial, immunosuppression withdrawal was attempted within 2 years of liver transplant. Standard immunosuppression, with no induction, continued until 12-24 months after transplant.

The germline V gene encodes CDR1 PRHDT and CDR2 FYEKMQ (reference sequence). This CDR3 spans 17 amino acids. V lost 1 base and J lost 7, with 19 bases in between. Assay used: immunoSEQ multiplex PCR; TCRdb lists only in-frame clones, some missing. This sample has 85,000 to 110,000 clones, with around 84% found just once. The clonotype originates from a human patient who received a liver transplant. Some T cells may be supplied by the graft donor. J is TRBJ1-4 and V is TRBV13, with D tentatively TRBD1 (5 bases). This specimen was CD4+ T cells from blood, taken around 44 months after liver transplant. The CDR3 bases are TGTGCCAGCAGCTTAGAAGGCGGGGGACTCGGTCGTGAAAAACTGTTTTTT. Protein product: CASSLEGGGLGREKLFF.